This TCR beta chain came from a study of cytomegalovirus exposure and HLA in healthy donors. For the study at large: An earlier analysis identified more than 90 million unique TCR beta sequences in about 180 million T cells. Study results and limitations: In a later analysis, TCR association rates varied by HLA locus: DRB1 most, HLA-C fewest. Overall, about 160 TCR beta chains were annotated as cytomegalovirus-associated.

This clone was seen just once. The antigen is unknown. PCR involved 60 Vbeta and 13 Jbeta primers. The table came from immunoSEQ multiplex PCR; TCRdb's copy has only in-frame clones and leaves some out. The data contain approximately 120,000 clones, over 70% of them seen just once; the ten biggest clones take up over 2.5%. This TCR came from a woman aged 50 to 65 in good health and CMV-seronegative. The specimen sequenced was PBMCs.

The chain's CDR3 is CASSLQGRVETQYF. CDR3 nucleotide sequence: TGCGCCAGCAGCTTGCAAGGGAGGGTGGAGACCCAGTACTTC. V usage is TRBV5-1 and J usage is TRBJ2-5, with TRBD2 identical over 7 bases. The CDR3 runs to 14 residues. V lost 1 base to trimming and J lost 5 bases; unmatched junction nucleotides: 5. Germline CDR1 is SGHRS and CDR2 is YFSETQ.